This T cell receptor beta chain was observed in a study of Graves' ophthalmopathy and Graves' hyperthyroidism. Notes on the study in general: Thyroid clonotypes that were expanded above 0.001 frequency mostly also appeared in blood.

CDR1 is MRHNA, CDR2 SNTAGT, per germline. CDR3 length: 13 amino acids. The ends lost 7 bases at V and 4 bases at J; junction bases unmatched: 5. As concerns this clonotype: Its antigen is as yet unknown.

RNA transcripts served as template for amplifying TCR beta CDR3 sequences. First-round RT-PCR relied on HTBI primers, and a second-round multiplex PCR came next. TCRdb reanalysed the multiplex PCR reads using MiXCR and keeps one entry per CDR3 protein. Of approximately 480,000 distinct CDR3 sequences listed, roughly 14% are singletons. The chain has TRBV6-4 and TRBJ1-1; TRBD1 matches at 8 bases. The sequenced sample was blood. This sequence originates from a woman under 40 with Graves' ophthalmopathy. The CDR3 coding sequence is TGTGCCAGCACCCCGGACAGGGCCACTGAAGCTTTCTTT. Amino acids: CASTPDRATEAFF.